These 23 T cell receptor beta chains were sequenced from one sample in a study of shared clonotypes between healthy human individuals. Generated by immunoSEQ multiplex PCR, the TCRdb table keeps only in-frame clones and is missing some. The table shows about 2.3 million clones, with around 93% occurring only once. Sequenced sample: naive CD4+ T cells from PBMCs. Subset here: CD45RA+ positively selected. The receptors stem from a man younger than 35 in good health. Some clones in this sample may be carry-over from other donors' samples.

The CDR3 bases are TGTGCCAGCAGCCCACACTCCGGAGGCACAGATACGCAGTATTTT. This translates into CASSPHSGGTDTQYF. This chain connects TRBV5-4 to TRBJ2-3; no clear D gene. The germline V gene has CDR1 SGHNT and CDR2 YYREEE (reference sequence). The V end was cut by 4 bases, the J end by 1 base, with 13 bases between. The CDR3 is 15 amino acids. Combining the CDR3 with reference TRBV5-4 and TRBJ2-3 gives the whole variable domain ETGVTQSPTHLIKTRGQQVTLRCSSQSGHNTVSWYQQALGQGPQFIFQYYREEENGRGNFPPRFSGLQFPNYSSELNVNALELDDSALYLCASSPHSGGTDTQYFGPGTRLTVL.

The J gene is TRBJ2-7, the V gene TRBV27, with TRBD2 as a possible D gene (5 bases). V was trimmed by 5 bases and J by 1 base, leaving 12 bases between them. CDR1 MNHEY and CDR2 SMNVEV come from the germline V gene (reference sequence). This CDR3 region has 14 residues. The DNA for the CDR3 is TGTGCCAGCAGTCTCTACGGCGGGTCCTACGAGCAGTACTTC. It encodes CASSLYGGSYEQYF.

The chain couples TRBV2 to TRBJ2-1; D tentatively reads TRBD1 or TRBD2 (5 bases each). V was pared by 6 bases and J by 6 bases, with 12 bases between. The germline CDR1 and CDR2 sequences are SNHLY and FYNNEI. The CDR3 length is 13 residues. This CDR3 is CASRGTAGNEQFF. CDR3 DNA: TGTGCCAGCAGAGGGACGGCGGGCAATGAGCAGTTCTTC.

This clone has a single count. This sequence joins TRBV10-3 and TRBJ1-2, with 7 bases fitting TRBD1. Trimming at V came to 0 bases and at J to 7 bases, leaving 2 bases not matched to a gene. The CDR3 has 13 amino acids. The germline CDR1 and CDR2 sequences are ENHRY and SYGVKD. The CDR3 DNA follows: TGTGCCATCAGTGAGTCCGGGACAGCTGGCTACACCTTC. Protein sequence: CAISESGTAGYTF.

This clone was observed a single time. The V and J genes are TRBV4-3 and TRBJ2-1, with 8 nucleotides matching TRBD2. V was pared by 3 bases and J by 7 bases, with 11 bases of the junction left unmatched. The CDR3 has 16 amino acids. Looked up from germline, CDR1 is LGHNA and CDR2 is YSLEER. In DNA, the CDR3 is TGCGCCAGCAGCCAGTTATCCGGGACTAGGATTAATGAGCAGTTCTTC. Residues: CASSQLSGTRINEQFF.

This CDR3 reads CASSVRLGTDDEKLFF. Here the CDR3 DNA reads TGTGCCAGCAGTGTCCGACTTGGGACAGATGATGAAAAACTGTTTTTT. The chain uses TRBV6-1 and TRBJ1-4; 7 positions match TRBD1. After removal of 4 bases from V and 6 bases from J, the junction contained 11 bases not matched to a gene. The CDR3 has 16 amino acids. Germline CDR1 MNHNS, CDR2 SASEGT.

The CDR3 here is CASSNEGELFF. Here the CDR3 DNA reads TGCGCCAGTTCGAATGAGGGGGAGCTGTTTTTT. The rearrangement links TRBV10-1 to TRBJ2-2; no firm D call. The V gene's germline CDR1 is WNHNN and CDR2 SYGVQD (reference sequence). The CDR3 has 11 amino acids. The V end was cut by 9 bases, the J end by 8 bases, with 10 bases between.

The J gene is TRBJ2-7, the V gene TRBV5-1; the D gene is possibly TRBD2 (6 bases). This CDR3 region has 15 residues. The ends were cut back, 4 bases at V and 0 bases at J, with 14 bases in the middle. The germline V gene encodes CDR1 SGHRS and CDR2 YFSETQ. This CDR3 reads CASSPGTRHSYEQYF. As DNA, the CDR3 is TGCGCCAGCAGCCCCGGGACTCGCCACTCCTACGAGCAGTACTTC.

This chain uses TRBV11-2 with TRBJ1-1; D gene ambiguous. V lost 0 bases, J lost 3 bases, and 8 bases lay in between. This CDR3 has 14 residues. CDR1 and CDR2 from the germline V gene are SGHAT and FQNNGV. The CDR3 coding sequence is TGTGCCAGCAGCTTAGAGCACAGATACACTGAAGCTTTCTTT. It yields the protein CASSLEHRYTEAFF.

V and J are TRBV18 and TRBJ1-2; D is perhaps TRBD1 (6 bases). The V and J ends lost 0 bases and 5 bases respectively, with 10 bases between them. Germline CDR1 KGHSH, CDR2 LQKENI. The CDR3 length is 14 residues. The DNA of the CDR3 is TGTGCCAGCTCACCACCGGCCACAGGGTATGGCTACACCTTC. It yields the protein CASSPPATGYGYTF.

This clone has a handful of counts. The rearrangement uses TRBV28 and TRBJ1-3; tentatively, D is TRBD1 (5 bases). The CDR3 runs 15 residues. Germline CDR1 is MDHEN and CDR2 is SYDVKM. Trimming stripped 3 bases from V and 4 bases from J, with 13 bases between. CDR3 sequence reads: CASSLGQGTGNTIYF. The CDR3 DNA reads TGTGCCAGCAGTTTGGGGCAGGGTACCGGAAACACCATATATTTT.

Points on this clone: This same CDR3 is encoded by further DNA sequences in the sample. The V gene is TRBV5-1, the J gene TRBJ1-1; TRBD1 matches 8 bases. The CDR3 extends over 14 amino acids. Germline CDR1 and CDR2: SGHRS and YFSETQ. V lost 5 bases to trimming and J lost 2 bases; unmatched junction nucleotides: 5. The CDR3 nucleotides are TGCGCCAGCAGTAGGGGACAGGCTAACACTGAAGCTTTCTTT. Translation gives CASSRGQANTEAFF.

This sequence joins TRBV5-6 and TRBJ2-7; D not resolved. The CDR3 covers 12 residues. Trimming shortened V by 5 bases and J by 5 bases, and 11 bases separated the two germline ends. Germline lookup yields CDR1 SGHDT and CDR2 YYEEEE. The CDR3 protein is CASSRAQHEQYF. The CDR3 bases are TGTGCCAGCAGTCGCGCACAGCACGAGCAGTACTTC.

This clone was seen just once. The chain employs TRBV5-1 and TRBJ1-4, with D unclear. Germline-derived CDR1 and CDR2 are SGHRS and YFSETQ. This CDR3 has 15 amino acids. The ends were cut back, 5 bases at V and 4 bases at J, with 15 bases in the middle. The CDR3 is CASSEGSASNEKLFF. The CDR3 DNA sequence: TGCGCCAGCAGTGAAGGTTCGGCAAGTAATGAAAAACTGTTTTTT.

The CDR3 nucleotides read TGCGCCAGCAGCCAAGAACAACGACAGTTCTATCAGCCCCAGCATTTT. Its protein is CASSQEQRQFYQPQHF. V and J are TRBV4-1 and TRBJ1-5; possibly TRBD1 for D (5 bases). The CDR3 totals 16 residues. The V and J ends lost 0 bases and 5 bases respectively, with 14 bases between them. Germline V gene lookup returns CDR1 MGHRA and CDR2 YSYEKL.

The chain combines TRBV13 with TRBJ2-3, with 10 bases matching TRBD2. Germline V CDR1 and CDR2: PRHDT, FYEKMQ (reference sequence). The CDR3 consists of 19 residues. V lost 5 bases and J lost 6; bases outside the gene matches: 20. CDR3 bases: TGTGCCAGCAGCCAACCCCGGGGGGGGCTAGCGGGAGATTGGGATACGCAGTATTTT. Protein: CASSQPRGGLAGDWDTQYF. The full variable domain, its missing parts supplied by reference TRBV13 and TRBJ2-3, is AAGVIQSPRHLIKEKRETATLKCYPIPRHDTVYWYQQGPGQDPQFLISFYEKMQSDKGSIPDRFSAQQFSDYHSELNMSSLELGDSALYFCASSQPRGGLAGDWDTQYFGPGTRLTVL.

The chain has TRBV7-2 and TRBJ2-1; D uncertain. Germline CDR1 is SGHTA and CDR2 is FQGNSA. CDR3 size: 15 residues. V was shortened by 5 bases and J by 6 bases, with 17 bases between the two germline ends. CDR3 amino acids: CASSQSTGLLNEQFF. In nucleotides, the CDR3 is TGTGCCAGCAGCCAATCAACCGGGCTTCTCAATGAGCAGTTCTTC.

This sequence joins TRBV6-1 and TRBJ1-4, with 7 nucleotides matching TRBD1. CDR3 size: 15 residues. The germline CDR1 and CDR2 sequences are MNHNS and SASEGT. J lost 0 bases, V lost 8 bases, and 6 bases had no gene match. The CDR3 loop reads CASLTGTATNEKLFF. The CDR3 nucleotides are TGTGCCAGCTTAACCGGGACAGCAACTAATGAAAAACTGTTTTTT.

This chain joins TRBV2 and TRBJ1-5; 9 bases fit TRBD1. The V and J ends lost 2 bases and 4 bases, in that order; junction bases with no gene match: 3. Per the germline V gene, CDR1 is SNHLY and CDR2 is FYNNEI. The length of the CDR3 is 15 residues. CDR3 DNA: TGTGCCAGCAGTGAACGGACAGGGGTGAATCAGCCCCAGCATTTT. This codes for CASSERTGVNQPQHF.

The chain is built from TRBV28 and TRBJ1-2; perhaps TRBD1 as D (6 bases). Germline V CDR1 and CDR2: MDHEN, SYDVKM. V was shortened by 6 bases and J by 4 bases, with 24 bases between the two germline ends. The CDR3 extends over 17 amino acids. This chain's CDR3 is CASSQTWGGGMFYGYTF. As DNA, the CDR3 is TGTGCCAGCAGCCAAACCTGGGGAGGGGGGATGTTCTATGGCTACACCTTC.

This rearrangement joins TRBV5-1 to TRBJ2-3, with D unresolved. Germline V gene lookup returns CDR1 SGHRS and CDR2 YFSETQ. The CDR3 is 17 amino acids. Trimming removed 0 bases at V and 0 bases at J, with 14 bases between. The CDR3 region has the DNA TGCGCCAGCAGCTTGGCCTCTTTTGCAGACAGCACAGATACGCAGTATTTT. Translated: CASSLASFADSTDTQYF.

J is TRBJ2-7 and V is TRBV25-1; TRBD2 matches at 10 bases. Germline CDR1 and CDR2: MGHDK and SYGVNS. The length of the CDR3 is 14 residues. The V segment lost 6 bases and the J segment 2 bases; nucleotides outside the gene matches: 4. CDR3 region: CASRRTSGAYEQYF. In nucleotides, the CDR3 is TGTGCCAGCAGGAGGACTAGCGGCGCCTACGAGCAGTACTTC.

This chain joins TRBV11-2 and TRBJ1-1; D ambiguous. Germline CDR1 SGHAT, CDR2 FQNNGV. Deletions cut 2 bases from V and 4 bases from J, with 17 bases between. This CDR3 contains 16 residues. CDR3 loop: CASSLFAAGPVTEAFF. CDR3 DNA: TGTGCCAGCAGCTTATTTGCGGCGGGTCCAGTCACTGAAGCTTTCTTT.